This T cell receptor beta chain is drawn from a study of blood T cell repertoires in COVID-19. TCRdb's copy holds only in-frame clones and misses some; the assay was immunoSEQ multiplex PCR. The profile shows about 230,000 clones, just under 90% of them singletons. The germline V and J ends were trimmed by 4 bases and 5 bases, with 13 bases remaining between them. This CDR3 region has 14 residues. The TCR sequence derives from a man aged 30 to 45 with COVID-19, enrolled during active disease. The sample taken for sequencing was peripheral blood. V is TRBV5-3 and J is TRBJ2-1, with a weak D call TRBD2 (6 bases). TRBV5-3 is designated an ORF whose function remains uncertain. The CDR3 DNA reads TGTGCCAGAAGCCGACTAGATGAGGACAATGAGCAGTTCTTC. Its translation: CARSRLDEDNEQFF.